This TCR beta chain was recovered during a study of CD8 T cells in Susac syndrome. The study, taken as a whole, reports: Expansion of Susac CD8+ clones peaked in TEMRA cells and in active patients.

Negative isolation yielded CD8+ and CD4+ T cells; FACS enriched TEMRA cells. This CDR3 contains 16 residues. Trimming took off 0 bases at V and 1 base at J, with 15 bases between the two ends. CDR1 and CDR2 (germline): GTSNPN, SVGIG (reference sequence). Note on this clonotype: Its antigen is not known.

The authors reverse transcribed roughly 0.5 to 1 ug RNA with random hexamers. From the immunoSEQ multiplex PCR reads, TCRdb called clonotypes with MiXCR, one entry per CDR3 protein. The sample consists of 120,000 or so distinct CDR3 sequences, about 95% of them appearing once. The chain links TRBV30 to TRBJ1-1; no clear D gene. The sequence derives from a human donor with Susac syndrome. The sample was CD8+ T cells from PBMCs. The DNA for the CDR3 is TGTGCCTGGAGTGTACCGGATCTCTTAGCGAACACTGAAGCTTTCTTT. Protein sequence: CAWSVPDLLANTEAFF.